The rows below give T cell receptor beta chains drawn from one sample of a study of control samples from healthy donors and cancer patients. Using immunoSEQ multiplex PCR, the repertoire was profiled, and TCRdb retains in-frame clones only, with some absent. The sample shows around 92,000 clones, roughly 86% of them seen only once. Sequencing was done on a sample of blood. Receptors were obtained from a man between 60 and 75 years old in good health. Both conserved end residues are part of each CDR3. Each record gives: clone size, V gene, J gene, D gene, CDR3 length, CDR3 DNA, CDR3 protein. A D gene is named only where the DNA matches it firmly. Size is omitted from some rows. Given values are once, few, many or a class for expanded clones.

abundance: NA; v_gene: TRBV30; j_gene: TRBJ1-6; d_gene: NA; len: 14; CDR3nt: TGTGCCTGGAGTGTACGAGATTCAGGTTCACCCCTCCACTTT; CDR3aa: CAWSVRDSGSPLHF
abundance: NA; v_gene: TRBV5-1; j_gene: TRBJ2-3; d_gene: NA; len: 15; CDR3nt: TGCGCCAGCAGCCCGGACTCAGGGAGTTCAGATACGCAGTATTTT; CDR3aa: CASSPDSGSSDTQYF
abundance: NA; v_gene: TRBV19; j_gene: TRBJ2-3; d_gene: TRBD2; len: 17; CDR3nt: TGTGCCAGTAGTTCCTACCAACTAGCGGGGGGCACAGATACGCAGTATTTT; CDR3aa: CASSSYQLAGGTDTQYF
abundance: NA; v_gene: TRBV20-1; j_gene: TRBJ2-7; d_gene: TRBD2; len: 15; CDR3nt: TGCAGTGCTAGTAAGGCCGGGGGGTCGGGGTTCGAGCAGTACTTC; CDR3aa: CSASKAGGSGFEQYF
abundance: NA; v_gene: TRBV15; j_gene: TRBJ2-7; d_gene: NA; len: 13; CDR3nt: TGTGCCACCAGCAGATGGGGACCCGGCGAGCAGTACTTC; CDR3aa: CATSRWGPGEQYF
abundance: NA; v_gene: TRBV6-5; j_gene: TRBJ2-7; d_gene: NA; len: 12; CDR3nt: TGTGCCAGCAGCCCCGGACACTACGAGCAGTACTTC; CDR3aa: CASSPGHYEQYF
abundance: NA; v_gene: TRBV6-1; j_gene: TRBJ2-1; d_gene: NA; len: 14; CDR3nt: TGTGCCAGCAGTGAAGCGGACGTGGGGGATGAGCAGTTCTTC; CDR3aa: CASSEADVGDEQFF
abundance: NA; v_gene: TRBV29-1; j_gene: TRBJ2-2; d_gene: TRBD2; len: 14; CDR3nt: TGCAGCGTTGCGACTAGCGGGAGTGTCGGGGAGCTGTTTTTT; CDR3aa: CSVATSGSVGELFF
abundance: once; v_gene: TRBV30; j_gene: TRBJ2-1; d_gene: NA; len: 13; CDR3nt: TGTGCCTGGAAATATGGGGGGGGCGGTGAGCAGTTCTTC; CDR3aa: CAWKYGGGGEQFF
abundance: few; v_gene: TRBV4-1; j_gene: TRBJ1-2; d_gene: TRBD1; len: 15; CDR3nt: TGCGCCAGCCAGGTAACAAGGGACAGGGACTATGGCTACACCTTC; CDR3aa: CASQVTRDRDYGYTF
abundance: once; v_gene: TRBV9; j_gene: TRBJ2-3; d_gene: NA; len: 14; CDR3nt: TGTGCCAGCAGCGCAGGGCCGATCACAGATACGCAGTATTTT; CDR3aa: CASSAGPITDTQYF
abundance: NA; v_gene: TRBV10-1; j_gene: TRBJ2-7; d_gene: TRBD2; len: 13; CDR3nt: TGCGCCAGCAGTGGAGCGGGGTACTACGAGCAGTACTTC; CDR3aa: CASSGAGYYEQYF
abundance: NA; v_gene: TRBV11-2; j_gene: TRBJ1-6; d_gene: NA; len: 16; CDR3nt: TGTGCCAGCAGCTTAGTACAGGGACGGAATAATTCACCCCTCCACTTT; CDR3aa: CASSLVQGRNNSPLHF
abundance: NA; v_gene: TRBV14; j_gene: TRBJ2-7; d_gene: TRBD1; len: 19; CDR3nt: TGTGCCAGCAGCCACCTCCGCAGGATGGTGACAGGGGAAATTCACGAGCAGTACTTC; CDR3aa: CASSHLRRMVTGEIHEQYF
abundance: NA; v_gene: TRBV29-1; j_gene: TRBJ2-1; d_gene: TRBD1; len: 16; CDR3nt: TGCAGCGTGGGAAGCCGGGACAGACGTTACCAGGATGAGCAGTTCTTC; CDR3aa: CSVGSRDRRYQDEQFF
abundance: NA; v_gene: TRBV6-6; j_gene: TRBJ2-1; d_gene: NA; len: 14; CDR3nt: TGTGCCAGCAGTTACCAGTATTGGCCCAATGAGCAGTTCTTC; CDR3aa: CASSYQYWPNEQFF
abundance: NA; v_gene: TRBV29-1; j_gene: TRBJ2-5; d_gene: TRBD1; len: 16; CDR3nt: TGCAGCTCCACATCGGGGAGCACAGGGGGCTTGGAGACCCAGTACTTC; CDR3aa: CSSTSGSTGGLETQYF
abundance: NA; v_gene: TRBV12-3/TRBV12-4; j_gene: TRBJ1-1; d_gene: NA; len: 13; CDR3nt: TGTGCCAGCAGTTTAGGGACGAACACTGAAGCTTTCTTT; CDR3aa: CASSLGTNTEAFF
abundance: few; v_gene: TRBV4-1; j_gene: TRBJ1-1; d_gene: NA; len: 13; CDR3nt: TGCGCCAGCAGCTATCTCACTTCGGAAGAAGCTTTCTTT; CDR3aa: CASSYLTSEEAFF
abundance: NA; v_gene: TRBV5-1; j_gene: TRBJ2-4; d_gene: TRBD2; len: 16; CDR3nt: TGCGCCAGCAGCCCCCCATTGGGGACTAGCGCGGACATTCAGTACTTC; CDR3aa: CASSPPLGTSADIQYF
abundance: NA; v_gene: TRBV2; j_gene: TRBJ1-5; d_gene: NA; len: 14; CDR3nt: TGTGCCAGCAGTGAAGACAGGGGCAATCAGCCCCAGCATTTT; CDR3aa: CASSEDRGNQPQHF
abundance: NA; v_gene: TRBV3-1/TRBV3-2; j_gene: TRBJ2-3; d_gene: TRBD1; len: 16; CDR3nt: TGTGCCAGCAGCCAGCGACAGGGGTGGGCCACAGATACGCAGTATTTT; CDR3aa: CASSQRQGWATDTQYF
abundance: NA; v_gene: TRBV6-5; j_gene: TRBJ2-7; d_gene: NA; len: 13; CDR3nt: TGTGCCAGCAGCCACAGTCAGGGCGGCGAGCAGTACTTC; CDR3aa: CASSHSQGGEQYF
abundance: NA; v_gene: TRBV7-9; j_gene: TRBJ2-4; d_gene: NA; len: 14; CDR3nt: TGTGCCAGCCAGCCCGACAGGGCCAAAAACATTCAGTACTTC; CDR3aa: CASQPDRAKNIQYF
abundance: NA; v_gene: TRBV6-4; j_gene: TRBJ1-2; d_gene: NA; len: 14; CDR3nt: TGTGCCAGCAGTGCCGAGGCAGGAAGCTATGGCTACACCTTC; CDR3aa: CASSAEAGSYGYTF
abundance: NA; v_gene: TRBV30; j_gene: TRBJ2-7; d_gene: TRBD2; len: 15; CDR3nt: TGTGCCTGGAGTTCGGGACTAGCGGGAGAATACGAGCAGTACTTC; CDR3aa: CAWSSGLAGEYEQYF
abundance: NA; v_gene: TRBV27; j_gene: TRBJ2-7; d_gene: NA; len: 14; CDR3nt: TGTGCCAGCAGTTCGCCAGGGCTACGGTACGAGCAGTACTTC; CDR3aa: CASSSPGLRYEQYF
abundance: NA; v_gene: TRBV9; j_gene: TRBJ2-7; d_gene: NA; len: 14; CDR3nt: TGTGCCAGCAGCGCGGGCCCGAAACCGGGCGAGCAGTACTTC; CDR3aa: CASSAGPKPGEQYF
abundance: once; v_gene: TRBV11-2; j_gene: TRBJ2-1; d_gene: NA; len: 13; CDR3nt: TGTGCCAGCGGAGGGGCGGTATACAATGAGCAGTTCTTC; CDR3aa: CASGGAVYNEQFF
abundance: few; v_gene: TRBV4-2; j_gene: TRBJ2-7; d_gene: TRBD2; len: 16; CDR3nt: TGTGCCAGCAGCCAAGAAGGGACTACCAGCTCCTACGAGCAGTACTTC; CDR3aa: CASSQEGTTSSYEQYF
abundance: NA; v_gene: TRBV13; j_gene: TRBJ1-1; d_gene: NA; len: 15; CDR3nt: TGTGCCAGCAGCTTAGGCCCGGCCAGAGCCACTGAAGCTTTCTTT; CDR3aa: CASSLGPARATEAFF
abundance: NA; v_gene: TRBV11-2; j_gene: TRBJ2-3; d_gene: TRBD1; len: 14; CDR3nt: TGTGCCAGCAGCCTCGACAGGGGGCGGGATACGCAGTATTTT; CDR3aa: CASSLDRGRDTQYF
abundance: NA; v_gene: TRBV29-1; j_gene: TRBJ1-4; d_gene: TRBD1; len: 14; CDR3nt: TGCAGCGTTGGCGGGACAGGACCTAATGAAAAACTGTTTTTT; CDR3aa: CSVGGTGPNEKLFF
abundance: NA; v_gene: TRBV7-3; j_gene: TRBJ2-2; d_gene: NA; len: 15; CDR3nt: TGTGCCAGCAGCTTATTTAGTGCGAACACCGGGGAGCTGTTTTTT; CDR3aa: CASSLFSANTGELFF
abundance: NA; v_gene: TRBV7-6; j_gene: TRBJ2-7; d_gene: TRBD2; len: 16; CDR3nt: TGTGCCAGCAAAAGACTAGCGGGAGACCTCTCCTACGAGCAGTACTTC; CDR3aa: CASKRLAGDLSYEQYF
abundance: NA; v_gene: TRBV4-2; j_gene: TRBJ2-7; d_gene: NA; len: 15; CDR3nt: TGTGCCAGCAGCCCGGACTTTTCGGGGCACCACGAGCAGTACTTC; CDR3aa: CASSPDFSGHHEQYF
abundance: NA; v_gene: TRBV2; j_gene: TRBJ2-2; d_gene: TRBD1; len: 15; CDR3nt: TGTGCCAGCCGAACCGGGACAGGGGACACCGGGGAGCTGTTTTTT; CDR3aa: CASRTGTGDTGELFF
abundance: NA; v_gene: TRBV7-2; j_gene: TRBJ2-1; d_gene: NA; len: 13; CDR3nt: TGTGCCAGCAGCTCCACCGACTACAATGAGCAGTTCTTC; CDR3aa: CASSSTDYNEQFF
abundance: NA; v_gene: TRBV5-4; j_gene: TRBJ2-3; d_gene: NA; len: 16; CDR3nt: TGTGCCAGCAGCTTGGTCTCAGGGGGGATGGCAGATACGCAGTATTTT; CDR3aa: CASSLVSGGMADTQYF
abundance: NA; v_gene: TRBV5-4; j_gene: TRBJ2-7; d_gene: NA; len: 14; CDR3nt: TGTGCCAGCAGCTTGGAGGGCTTGTCCTACGAGCAGTACTTC; CDR3aa: CASSLEGLSYEQYF